This TCR beta chain was identified in a study of T-cell reconstitution after alpha-beta-depleted transplantation in children (dated by TCRdb to 2016 to 2017). Study-wide context: T-cell immune reconstitution after TCRalphabeta/CD19-depleted allogeneic hematopoietic cell transplantation in children was quantitatively tracked in the study by means of TCR repertoire profiling.

Library construction relied on PCR. The instrument was an Illumina HiSeq 2500. To normalize quantification of the TCRbeta repertoire, the TCR libraries were built with molecular barcoding that relied on unique molecular identifiers. The raw public reads went through TCRdb reprocessing: fastp at Q25, MiXCR clone calling, in-frame beta chains kept. Each record represents a unique CDR3 protein, reported with the most common genes and DNA among its rows. Present in this sample are hundreds of thousands of distinct CDR3 sequences, about 15% of which were seen just once. Approximately 1% of the sample belongs to the ten largest clones. Of note for this clonotype: This receptor's antigen is unknown. Base qualities are not provided; no much larger clone lies one nucleotide away.

CDR3 length: 12 amino acids, cysteine to phenylalanine. Just the 36-base CDR3 DNA is kept, in frame starting at base 1. The germline ends are 13 bases apart after V is trimmed by 6 bases and J by 6 bases. CDR1 and CDR2 are drawn from the germline V gene (reference sequence): DFQATT, SNEGSKA. The sequence was collected from a human donor who donated a stem cell graft to a child with acute myeloid leukemia. The material was PBMCs from the stem cell graft donor, obtained from the stem cell graft. The sequence links TRBV20-1 to TRBJ2-3, with no D gene named confidently. CDR3 reads: CSASSRWDTQYF. The nucleotide sequence reads as follows: TGCAGTGCCTCCTCCAGGTGGGATACGCAGTATTTT.